This TCR beta chain appears in the sequencing data of a study of blood T cell repertoires in COVID-19. Overall study: Samples of COVID-19 (acute and convalescent) were obtained from the United States, Italy and Spain. PBMCs, B-cell-depleted T cells, or T cells were the source of the cDNA or gDNA that made up the material.

Original processing methods: From reference gene primer amplification, estimates of nucleated cell counts were derived. Clones were sequenced by immunoSEQ multiplex PCR, and TCRdb holds only the in-frame ones, with some missing. D and trimming were read from the DNA, whereas the V and J calls and clone size are those reported in that table. The data show 76,000 or so clones, 91% seen once. CDR1 and CDR2 from the germline V gene are KGHDR and SFDVKD. The CDR3 contains 12 residues. Between the trimmed V and J ends, which lost 9 bases and 10 bases, there was a span of 15 bases. The source material was peripheral blood. V is TRBV24-1 and J is TRBJ2-1, with a possible D match to TRBD2 (7 bases). The clonotype originates from a human donor in a cohort sampled during active COVID-19. The CDR3 DNA reads TGTGCCACCGCCCAGGGAGGGGGGGAGCAGTTCTTC. It yields the protein CATAQGGGEQFF.